Following are 9 T cell receptor beta chains from one sample sequenced in a study of shared clonotypes between healthy human individuals. Some clones are missing from TCRdb's copy, which holds only in-frame ones; the method was immunoSEQ multiplex PCR. This table holds millions of clones, 93% found once. The source material was naive CD4+ T cells from PBMCs. This sample's subset: CD45RA+ positively selected. All receptors come from a man aged 18 to 30 in good health. Some clones in this sample may be carry-over from other donors' samples.

V and J are TRBV4-3 and TRBJ2-1; D possibly matches TRBD1 or TRBD2 (5 bases each). The ends were cut back, 4 bases at V and 5 bases at J, with 18 bases in the middle. Germline loops: CDR1 LGHNA, CDR2 YSLEER. The CDR3 runs to 16 residues. Here the CDR3 reads CASSLGGRGSDNEQFF. CDR3 nucleotide sequence: TGCGCCAGCAGCCTTGGGGGACGTGGTAGCGACAATGAGCAGTTCTTC.

This clone was seen a few times. This sequence joins TRBV6-6 and TRBJ1-2; tentative D call: TRBD1 (5 bases). The CDR3 has 12 amino acids. Germline V gene data show CDR1 as MNHNY and CDR2 as SVGAGI (reference sequence). V was pared by 8 bases and J by 2 bases, with 9 bases between. CDR3 sequence: CASAWDNYGYTF. The DNA for the CDR3 is TGTGCCAGCGCTTGGGACAACTATGGCTACACCTTC.

This clone was detected only once. The gene calls are TRBV5-4 and TRBJ2-2, with TRBD1 matching over 9 bases. The germline V gene encodes CDR1 SGHNT and CDR2 YYREEE (reference sequence). V shed 3 bases, J shed 5 bases, and the junction held 5 bases outside the gene matches. The CDR3 runs to 15 residues. Written as DNA, the CDR3 is TGTGCCAGCAGCTATAGGACAGGGGAGACCGGGGAGCTGTTTTTT. This sequence encodes CASSYRTGETGELFF.

This clone was seen only a few times. The chain employs TRBV28 and TRBJ1-1; possibly TRBD1 for D (5 bases). This CDR3 contains 11 residues. V lost 3 bases to trimming and J lost 10 bases, with 9 bases between them. Germline V gene data show CDR1 as MDHEN and CDR2 as SYDVKM. The CDR3 nucleotides read TGTGCCAGCAGTTTGGGGCAGGGAGCTTTCTTT. It yields the protein CASSLGQGAFF.

This clone was observed once. V and J are TRBV29-1 and TRBJ2-7; D is ambiguous. Between the trimmed V and J ends, which lost 4 bases and 7 bases, there was a span of 14 bases. Germline assignment: CDR1 SQVTM and CDR2 ANQGSEA. This CDR3 contains 12 residues. CDR3 nucleotide sequence: TGCAGCGTTGCAGGCCAATCCTTGGAGCAGTACTTC. Translation: CSVAGQSLEQYF.

This sequence joins TRBV27 and TRBJ2-5; TRBD1 might be the D (6 bases). There are 14 residues in the CDR3. V dropped 6 bases and J dropped 2 bases, with 13 bases sitting between them. The V gene's germline CDR1 is MNHEY and CDR2 SMNVEV (reference sequence). In DNA, the CDR3 is TGTGCCAGCAGATCCGGACAGAATCAAGAGACCCAGTACTTC. The encoded protein is CASRSGQNQETQYF.

The V gene is TRBV6-5, the J gene TRBJ2-5, with 8 bases aligning to TRBD1. J lost 5 bases, V lost 2 bases, and 7 bases had no gene match. The CDR3 runs 15 residues. Germline assignment: CDR1 MNHEY and CDR2 SVGAGI. The CDR3 nucleotides are TGTGCCAGCAGTTACACGGCAGGGGGCTTTGAGACCCAGTACTTC. Its protein product is CASSYTAGGFETQYF.

The rearrangement uses TRBV5-1 and TRBJ1-1, with TRBD1 as a possible D gene (5 bases). The CDR3 has 18 residues. V was pared by 3 bases and J by 4 bases, with 25 bases between. The V gene's germline CDR1 is SGHRS and CDR2 YFSETQ. This chain's CDR3 is CASSSIAGLYSRGTEAFF. CDR3 in DNA: TGCGCCAGCAGCTCGATAGCCGGGTTATACTCGAGGGGCACTGAAGCTTTCTTT.

The chain links TRBV5-4 to TRBJ2-1, with TRBD2 identical over 10 bases. This CDR3 spans 16 amino acids. V shed 4 bases, J shed 4 bases, and the junction held 8 bases outside the gene matches. Germline V CDR1 and CDR2: SGHNT, YYREEE (reference sequence). CDR3 loop: CASSVLAGVGYNEQFF. As DNA, the CDR3 is TGTGCCAGCAGCGTTCTAGCGGGAGTGGGATACAATGAGCAGTTCTTC. Drawing the rest from reference TRBV5-4 and TRBJ2-1, the complete variable domain is ETGVTQSPTHLIKTRGQQVTLRCSSQSGHNTVSWYQQALGQGPQFIFQYYREEENGRGNFPPRFSGLQFPNYSSELNVNALELDDSALYLCASSVLAGVGYNEQFFGPGTRLTVL.